This record looks at one T cell receptor beta chain sequence and its context. This record belongs to a study of blood T cell repertoires in COVID-19. Study context: Sites in the United States, Italy and Spain provided acute and convalescent COVID-19 samples.

Germline V gene data show CDR1 as MNHEY and CDR2 as SMNVEV (reference sequence). The V segment lost 6 bases and the J segment 8 bases; nucleotides outside the gene matches: 6. The CDR3 consists of 13 residues. Original methodology: Estimation of nucleated cell counts relied on the amplification of reference gene primers. Generated by immunoSEQ multiplex PCR, the TCRdb table keeps only in-frame clones and is missing some. V and J calls and clone size come straight from that table; D and trimming were deduced from the DNA. The sample consists of roughly 160,000 clones, around 74% of them appearing once.

The origin of this receptor is a woman older than 75 with acute or convalescent COVID-19. This chain joins TRBV27 and TRBJ1-2; 10 bases line up with TRBD1. Sequencing was performed on peripheral blood. The CDR3, as DNA: TGTGCCAGCAGCCGAGGACAGGGGGAAGGCTACACCTTC. Its translation: CASSRGQGEGYTF.